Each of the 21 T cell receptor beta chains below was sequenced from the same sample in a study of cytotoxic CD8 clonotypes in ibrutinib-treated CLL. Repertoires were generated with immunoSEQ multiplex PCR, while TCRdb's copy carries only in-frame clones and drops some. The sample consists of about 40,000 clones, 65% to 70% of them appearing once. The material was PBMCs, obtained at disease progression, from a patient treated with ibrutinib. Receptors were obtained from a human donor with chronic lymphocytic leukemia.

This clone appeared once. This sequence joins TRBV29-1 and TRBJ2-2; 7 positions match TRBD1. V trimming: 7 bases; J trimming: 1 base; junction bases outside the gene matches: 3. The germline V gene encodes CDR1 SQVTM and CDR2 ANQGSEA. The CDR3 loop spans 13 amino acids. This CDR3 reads CSGGQMNTGELFF. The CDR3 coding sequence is TGCAGCGGGGGACAGATGAACACCGGGGAGCTGTTTTTT.

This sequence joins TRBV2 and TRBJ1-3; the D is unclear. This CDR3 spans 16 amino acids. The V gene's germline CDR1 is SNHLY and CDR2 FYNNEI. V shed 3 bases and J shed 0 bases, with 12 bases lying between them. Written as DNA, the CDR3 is TGTGCCAGCAGTGAGGCCGATAGATTCTCTGGAAACACCATATATTTT. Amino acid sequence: CASSEADRFSGNTIYF.

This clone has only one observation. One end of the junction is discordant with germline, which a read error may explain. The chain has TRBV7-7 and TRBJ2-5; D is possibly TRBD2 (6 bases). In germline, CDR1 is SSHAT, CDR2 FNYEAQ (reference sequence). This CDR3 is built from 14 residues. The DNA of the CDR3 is TGTGCTAGCAGCTTAGCGATGGGGAGGGAGACCCAGTACTTC. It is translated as CASSLAMGRETQYF.

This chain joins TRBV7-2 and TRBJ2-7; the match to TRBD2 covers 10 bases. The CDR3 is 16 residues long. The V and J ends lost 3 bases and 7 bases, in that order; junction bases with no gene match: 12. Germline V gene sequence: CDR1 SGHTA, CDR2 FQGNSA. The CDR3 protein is CASSFKGLAEGLEQYF. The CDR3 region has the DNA TGTGCCAGCAGCTTTAAAGGACTAGCGGAGGGGTTGGAGCAGTACTTC.

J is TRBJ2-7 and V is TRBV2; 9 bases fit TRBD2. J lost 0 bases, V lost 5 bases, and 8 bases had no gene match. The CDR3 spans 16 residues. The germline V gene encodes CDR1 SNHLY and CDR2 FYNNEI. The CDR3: CASSLLAGWSSYEQYF. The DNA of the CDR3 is TGTGCCAGCAGTTTACTAGCGGGTTGGAGCTCCTACGAGCAGTACTTC.

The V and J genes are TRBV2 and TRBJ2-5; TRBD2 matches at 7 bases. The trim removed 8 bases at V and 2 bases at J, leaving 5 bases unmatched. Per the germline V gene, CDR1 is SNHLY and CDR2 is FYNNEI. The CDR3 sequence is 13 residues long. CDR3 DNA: TGTGCCAGCGGGAGGGGACTTCAAGAGACCCAGTACTTC. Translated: CASGRGLQETQYF.

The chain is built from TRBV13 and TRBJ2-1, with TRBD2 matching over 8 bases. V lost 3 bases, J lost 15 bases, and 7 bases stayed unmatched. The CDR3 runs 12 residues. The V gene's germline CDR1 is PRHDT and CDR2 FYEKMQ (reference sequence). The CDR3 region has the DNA TGTGCCAGCAGCTTCGCGGGGGGTGGTCCGTTCTTC. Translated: CASSFAGGGPFF.

CDR3 residues: CASSGLAPSRSTDTQYF. The CDR3 DNA is TGTGCCAGCTCCGGACTAGCGCCAAGTAGAAGCACAGATACGCAGTATTTT. The chain recombines TRBV18 with TRBJ2-3; 9 nucleotides line up with TRBD2. The germline V gene encodes CDR1 KGHSH and CDR2 LQKENI. This CDR3 spans 17 amino acids. Unmatched junction bases numbered 10, after V lost 6 bases and J lost 0 bases. Full variable domain (outside the CDR3, taken from reference TRBV18 and TRBJ2-3): NAGVMQNPRHLVRRRGQEARLRCSPMKGHSHVYWYRQLPEEGLKFMVYLQKENIIDESGMPKERFSAEFPKEGPSILRIQQVVRGDSAAYFCASSGLAPSRSTDTQYFGPGTRLTVL.

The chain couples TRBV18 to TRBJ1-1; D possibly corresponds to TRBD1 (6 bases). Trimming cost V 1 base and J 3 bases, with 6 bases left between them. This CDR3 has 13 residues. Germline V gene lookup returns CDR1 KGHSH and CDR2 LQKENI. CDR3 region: CASSPQGDTEAFF. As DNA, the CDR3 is TGTGCCAGCTCACCACAGGGGGACACTGAAGCTTTCTTT.

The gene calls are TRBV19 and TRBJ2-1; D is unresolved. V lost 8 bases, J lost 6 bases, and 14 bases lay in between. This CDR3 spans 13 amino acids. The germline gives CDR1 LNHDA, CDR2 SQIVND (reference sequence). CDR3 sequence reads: CASHLWGSNEQFF. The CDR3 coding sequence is TGTGCCAGTCATTTGTGGGGTAGCAATGAGCAGTTCTTC. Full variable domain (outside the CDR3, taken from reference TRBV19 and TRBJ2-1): DGGITQSPKYLFRKEGQNVTLSCEQNLNHDAMYWYRQDPGQGLRLIYYSQIVNDFQKGDIAEGYSVSREKKESFPLTVTSAQKNPTAFYLCASHLWGSNEQFFGPGTRLTVL.

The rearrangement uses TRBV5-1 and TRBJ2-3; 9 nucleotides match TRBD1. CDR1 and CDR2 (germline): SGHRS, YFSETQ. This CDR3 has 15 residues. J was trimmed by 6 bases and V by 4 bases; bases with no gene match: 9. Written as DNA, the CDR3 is TGCGCCAGCAGCCGCGGGACAGGGAAAACCGATACGCAGTATTTT. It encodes CASSRGTGKTDTQYF.

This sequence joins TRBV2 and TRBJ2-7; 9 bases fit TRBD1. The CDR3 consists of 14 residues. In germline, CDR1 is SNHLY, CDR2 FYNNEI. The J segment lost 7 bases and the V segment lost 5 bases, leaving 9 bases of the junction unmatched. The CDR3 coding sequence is TGTGCCAGCAGTTTGGCACAGGGGGCGGGTGAGCAGTACTTC. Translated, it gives CASSLAQGAGEQYF.

CDR3 sequence: CASSQDRSDTQYF. Here the CDR3 DNA reads TGTGCCAGCAGCCAAGATCGTAGCGATACGCAGTATTTT. J is TRBJ2-3 and V is TRBV14; no clear D. The CDR3 sequence is 13 residues long. Germline V gene sequence: CDR1 SGHDN, CDR2 FVKESK. The V end lost 0 bases, the J end lost 6 bases, and 7 bases lay between the germline ends.

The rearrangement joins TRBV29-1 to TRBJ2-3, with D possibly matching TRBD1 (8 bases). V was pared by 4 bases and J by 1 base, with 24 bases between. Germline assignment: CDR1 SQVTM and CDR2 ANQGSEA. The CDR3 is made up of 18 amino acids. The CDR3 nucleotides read TGCAGCGTTGCCGGACAGGGTGAGGTACGGGAGGGCACAGATACGCAGTATTTT. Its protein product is CSVAGQGEVREGTDTQYF.

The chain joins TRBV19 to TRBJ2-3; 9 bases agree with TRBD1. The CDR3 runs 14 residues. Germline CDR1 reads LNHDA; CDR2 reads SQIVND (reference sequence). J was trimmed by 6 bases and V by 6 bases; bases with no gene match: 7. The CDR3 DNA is TGTGCCAGTAGGGGGACAGGGTTACATGATACGCAGTATTTT. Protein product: CASRGTGLHDTQYF.

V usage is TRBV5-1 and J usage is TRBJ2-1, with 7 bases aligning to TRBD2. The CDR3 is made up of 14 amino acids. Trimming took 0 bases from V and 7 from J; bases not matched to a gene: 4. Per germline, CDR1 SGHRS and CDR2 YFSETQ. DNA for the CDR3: TGCGCCAGCAGCTTGGTAGCGGGTTGGAATGAGCAGTTCTTC. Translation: CASSLVAGWNEQFF. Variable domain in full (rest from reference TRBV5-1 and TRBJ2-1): KAGVTQTPRYLIKTRGQQVTLSCSPISGHRSVSWYQQTPGQGLQFLFEYFSETQRNKGNFPGRFSGRQFSNSRSEMNVSTLELGDSALYLCASSLVAGWNEQFFGPGTRLTVL.

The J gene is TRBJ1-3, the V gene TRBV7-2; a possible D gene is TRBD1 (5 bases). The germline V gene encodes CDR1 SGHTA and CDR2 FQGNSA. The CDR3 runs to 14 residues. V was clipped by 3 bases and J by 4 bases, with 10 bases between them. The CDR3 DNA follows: TGTGCCAGCAGCTTTGCAGGGACCGGAAACACCATATATTTT. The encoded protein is CASSFAGTGNTIYF.

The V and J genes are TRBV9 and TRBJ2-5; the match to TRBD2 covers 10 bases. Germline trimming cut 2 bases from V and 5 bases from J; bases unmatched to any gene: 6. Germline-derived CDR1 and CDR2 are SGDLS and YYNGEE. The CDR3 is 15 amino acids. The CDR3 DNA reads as TGTGCCAGCAGCGTCCTAGCGGGAGCGAAGGAGACCCAGTACTTC. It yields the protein CASSVLAGAKETQYF.

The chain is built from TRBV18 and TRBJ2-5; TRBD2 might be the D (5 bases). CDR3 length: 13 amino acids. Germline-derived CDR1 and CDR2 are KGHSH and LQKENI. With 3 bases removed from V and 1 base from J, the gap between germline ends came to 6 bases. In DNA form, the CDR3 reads TGTGCCAGCTCACCGGGGAGCCAAGAGACCCAGTACTTC. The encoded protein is CASSPGSQETQYF. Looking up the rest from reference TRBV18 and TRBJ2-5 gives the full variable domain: NAGVMQNPRHLVRRRGQEARLRCSPMKGHSHVYWYRQLPEEGLKFMVYLQKENIIDESGMPKERFSAEFPKEGPSILRIQQVVRGDSAAYFCASSPGSQETQYFGPGTRLLVL.

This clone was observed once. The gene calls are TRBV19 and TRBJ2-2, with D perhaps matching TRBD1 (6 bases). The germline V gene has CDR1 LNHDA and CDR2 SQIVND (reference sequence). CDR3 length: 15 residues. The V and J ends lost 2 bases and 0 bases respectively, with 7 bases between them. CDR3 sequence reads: CASSIRQANTGELFF. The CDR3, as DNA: TGTGCCAGTAGTATAAGACAGGCGAACACCGGGGAGCTGTTTTTT.

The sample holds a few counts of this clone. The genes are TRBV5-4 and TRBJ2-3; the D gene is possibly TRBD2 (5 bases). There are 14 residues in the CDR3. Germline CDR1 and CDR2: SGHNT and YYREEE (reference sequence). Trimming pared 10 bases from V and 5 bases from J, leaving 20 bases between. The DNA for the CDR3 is TGTGCCGCGGGCGCGAGCGACATTCGAGATACGCAGTATTTT. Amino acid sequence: CAAGASDIRDTQYF.